Ten or more counts support the clone carrying this TCR beta chain. The CDR3 is 15 amino acids. Trimming took off 3 bases at V and 6 bases at J, with 15 bases between the two ends. Germline-derived CDR1 and CDR2 are SGHVS and FQNEAQ. As part of library construction, unique molecular identifiers were attached to individual cDNA molecules. TCRdb processed the 5' RACE reads anew with MiXCR; each CDR3 protein has one entry. This sample carries about 76,000 distinct CDR3 sequences, roughly 10% of them seen once, and the ten largest clones take approximately 4.5%. This entry comes from a study of early T cells in non-severe SARS-CoV-2 infection.

The gene calls are TRBV7-8 and TRBJ2-1; D is perhaps TRBD2 (7 bases). The sample consisted of whole blood. The sequence came from an adult who was a healthcare worker with PCR-confirmed SARS-CoV-2 infection or an uninfected control (not recorded which). CDR3 region: CASSFPAAGANEQFF. The CDR3 DNA follows: TGTGCCAGCAGCTTTCCTGCGGCGGGGGCCAATGAGCAGTTCTTC. Full variable domain (remainder filled in from reference TRBV7-8 and TRBJ2-1): GAGVSQSPRYKVAKRGQDVALRCDPISGHVSLFWYQQALGQGPEFLTYFQNEAQLDKSGLPSDRFFAERPEGSVSTLKIQRTQQEDSAVYLCASSFPAAGANEQFFGPGTRLTVL.